These 29 T cell receptor beta chains came from one sample sequenced in a study of T-cell memory formation after mild COVID-19. MiXCR, applied by TCRdb to the 5' RACE reads, yields one record per CDR3 protein. The sample includes hundreds of thousands of distinct CDR3 sequences, roughly 18% seen only once; the top ten take approximately 21%. Sequenced sample: PBMCs or a T cell subset sorted from them (not recorded which). The receptors stem from a man younger than 30 who had mild COVID-19 (a few samples of this study predate the infection). Cell type and time point are not known.

The chain links TRBV18 to TRBJ2-3; 8 bases map to TRBD1. J lost 0 bases, V lost 3 bases, and 2 bases had no gene match. Per the germline V gene, CDR1 is KGHSH and CDR2 is LQKENI. This CDR3 contains 15 residues. CDR3 nucleotide sequence: TGTGCCAGCTCACCCCGACAGGGGAGCACAGATACGCAGTATTTT. Amino acids: CASSPRQGSTDTQYF.

The chain recombines TRBV5-5 with TRBJ2-3, with TRBD1 as a possible D gene (6 bases). V dropped 4 bases and J dropped 2 bases, with 14 bases sitting between them. This CDR3 spans 15 amino acids. Germline CDR1 SGHKS, CDR2 YYEKEE (reference sequence). The CDR3 sequence: CASSGQIGTTDTQYF. CDR3 DNA: TGTGCCAGCAGCGGACAGATAGGAACCACAGATACGCAGTATTTT. The full variable domain, with the rest looked up from reference TRBV5-5 and TRBJ2-3, is DAGVTQSPTHLIKTRGQQVTLRCSPISGHKSVSWYQQVLGQGPQFIFQYYEKEERGRGNFPDRFSARQFPNYSSELNVNALLLGDSALYLCASSGQIGTTDTQYFGPGTRLTVL.

This clonotype was found many times. The V and J genes are TRBV5-1 and TRBJ2-1, with D possibly TRBD2 on 6 matching bases. The CDR3 has 15 residues. V lost 0 bases and J 0 bases, leaving 7 bases between the germline ends. Germline assignment: CDR1 SGHRS and CDR2 YFSETQ. The CDR3 reads CASSLGGVSYNEQFF. The CDR3 DNA reads as TGCGCCAGCAGCTTGGGGGGGGTCTCCTACAATGAGCAGTTCTTC.

J is TRBJ1-2 and V is TRBV6-6, with 7 positions matching TRBD1. V dropped 3 bases and J dropped 3; count of bases not matched to a gene: 1. CDR3 length: 13 amino acids. CDR1 and CDR2 from the germline V gene are MNHNY and SVGAGI (reference sequence). The CDR3 DNA reads TGTGCCAGCAGTTATGGGACAGACTATGGCTACACCTTC. It is translated as CASSYGTDYGYTF.

V usage is TRBV4-3 and J usage is TRBJ1-6; 9 nucleotides align to TRBD1. This CDR3 is 15 amino acids long. The germline CDR1 and CDR2 sequences are LGHNA and YSLEER. The J segment lost 7 bases and the V segment lost 1 base, leaving 2 bases of the junction unmatched. Written as DNA, the CDR3 is TGCGCCAGCAGCCAAGGGACAGGGGTAAATTCACCCCTCCACTTT. It translates to CASSQGTGVNSPLHF.

This clonotype has only a few counts. CDR3: CASSLPQRGGTDTQYF. CDR3 nucleotide sequence: TGTGCCAGCAGTTTACCACAGCGGGGGGGCACAGATACGCAGTATTTT. This chain connects TRBV12-3 or TRBV12-4 to TRBJ2-3; 9 positions agree with TRBD2. The J segment lost 1 base and the V segment lost 2 bases, leaving 4 bases of the junction unmatched. This CDR3 region has 16 residues.

This chain connects TRBV27 to TRBJ1-2, with no clear D. This CDR3 spans 14 amino acids. Germline CDR1 MNHEY, CDR2 SMNVEV (reference sequence). V shed 5 bases and J shed 4 bases, with 14 bases lying between them. The CDR3: CASSPSPKGYGYTF. CDR3 DNA sequence: TGTGCCAGCAGTCCCTCCCCCAAGGGCTATGGCTACACCTTC.

The chain couples TRBV6-2 or TRBV6-3 to TRBJ1-1; D is uncertain. Germline CDR1 and CDR2: MNHEY and SVGEGT. This CDR3 comprises 14 residues. V shed 6 bases and J shed 1 base, with 12 bases lying between them. The CDR3 DNA reads TGTGCCAGCAGCCAGACCGACGGGAACACTGAAGCTTTCTTT. Translating it yields CASSQTDGNTEAFF.

This sequence joins TRBV13 and TRBJ1-2; D perhaps matches TRBD1 (6 bases). The germline V gene has CDR1 PRHDT and CDR2 FYEKMQ (reference sequence). V dropped 6 bases and J dropped 5 bases, with 13 bases sitting between them. The CDR3 runs to 13 residues. CDR3 coding DNA: TGTGCCAGCAGACCGACTGGACAGTATGGCTACACCTTC. Translating gives CASRPTGQYGYTF. The variable domain in full, completed from reference TRBV13 and TRBJ1-2, reads AAGVIQSPRHLIKEKRETATLKCYPIPRHDTVYWYQQGPGQDPQFLISFYEKMQSDKGSIPDRFSAQQFSDYHSELNMSSLELGDSALYFCASRPTGQYGYTFGSGTRLTVV.

The chain has TRBV6-5 and TRBJ1-1; no firm D call. Germline V lookup: CDR1 MNHEY, CDR2 SVGAGI. The CDR3 extends over 12 amino acids. V was cut by 5 bases and J by 5 bases, with 9 bases left in between. This chain's CDR3 is CASSPQLTEAFF. As DNA, the CDR3 is TGTGCCAGCAGTCCCCAGTTGACTGAAGCTTTCTTT.

A few counts support this clonotype. Its ends do not fully match the called genes, so a read error is possible. V and J are TRBV7-7 and TRBJ2-1, with D possibly TRBD2 on 7 matching bases. Germline CDR1 reads SSHAT; CDR2 reads FNYEAQ (reference sequence). The length of the CDR3 is 13 residues. The CDR3: CASSRGAANEQFF. The CDR3 DNA reads TGTGCTAGCAGCCGGGGGGCCGCGAATGAGCAGTTCTTC. Filled out from reference TRBV7-7 and TRBJ2-1, the complete variable domain reads GAGVSQSPRYKVTKRGQDVTLRCDPISSHATLYWYQQALGQGPEFLTYFNYEAQPDKSGLPSDRFSAERPEGSISTLTIQRTEQRDSAMYRCASSRGAANEQFFGPGTRLTVL.

This clonotype has a handful of counts. The V call is TRBV7-9, the J call TRBJ1-5; D not resolved. The CDR3 is 15 amino acids. Trimming left V 8 bases short and J 5 bases short, with 19 bases between. The germline V gene encodes CDR1 SEHNR and CDR2 FQNEAQ (reference sequence). CDR3 sequence: CASGRGNPSDQPQHF. CDR3 DNA: TGTGCCAGCGGCCGAGGGAACCCTTCCGATCAGCCCCAGCATTTT.

V gene TRBV29-1 combines with J gene TRBJ1-2; TRBD1 is a possible D gene (5 bases). Between the trimmed V and J ends, which lost 6 bases and 7 bases, there was a span of 18 bases. Germline CDR1 reads SQVTM; CDR2 reads ANQGSEA. The CDR3 runs 13 residues. This CDR3 is CSVAQGLGTGYTF. As DNA, the CDR3 is TGCAGCGTCGCCCAGGGTCTCGGCACTGGCTACACCTTC.

This clonotype was found a few times. V and J are TRBV12-3 or TRBV12-4 and TRBJ2-2, with a weak D call TRBD1 (6 bases). Trimming removed 10 bases from V and 6 bases from J, with 21 bases in between. CDR3 length equals 15 residues. This CDR3 reads CATSRSAGAPGELFF. The CDR3, as DNA: TGTGCCACCTCCCGGTCGGCAGGGGCCCCCGGGGAGCTGTTTTTT.

V is TRBV5-4 and J is TRBJ1-6; D is possibly TRBD1 (5 bases). Trimming shortened V by 4 bases and J by 9 bases, and 14 bases separated the two germline ends. This CDR3 contains 14 residues. Looked up from germline, CDR1 is SGHNT and CDR2 is YYREEE (reference sequence). In nucleotides, the CDR3 is TGTGCCAGCAGCCCGACGGGGGGGAGTTCACCCCTCCACTTT. Its translation is CASSPTGGSSPLHF.

V gene TRBV5-1 combines with J gene TRBJ2-7; 12 nucleotides line up with TRBD2. The germline V gene encodes CDR1 SGHRS and CDR2 YFSETQ. Trimming took 0 bases from V and 3 from J; bases not matched to a gene: 1. This CDR3 is built from 15 residues. CDR3 sequence: CASSLGLAGDYEQYF. DNA for the CDR3: TGCGCCAGCAGCTTGGGACTAGCGGGGGACTACGAGCAGTACTTC.

This clonotype was seen more than once but under ten times. The chain links TRBV7-2 to TRBJ2-3; 7 bases are a match to TRBD2. V lost 7 bases, J lost 6 bases, and 7 bases stayed unmatched. CDR1 is SGHTA and CDR2 is FQGNSA in the germline V gene. The CDR3 is made up of 13 amino acids. CDR3 residues: CASKAGLWDTQYF. The CDR3 nucleotides read TGTGCCAGCAAAGCGGGGCTGTGGGATACGCAGTATTTT. Full variable domain (rest looked up from reference TRBV7-2 and TRBJ2-3): GAGVSQSPSNKVTEKGKDVELRCDPISGHTALYWYRQSLGQGLEFLIYFQGNSAPDKSGLPSDRFSAERTGGSVSTLTIQRTQQEDSAVYLCASKAGLWDTQYFGPGTRLTVL.

There are many counts of this clonotype. V and J are TRBV7-2 and TRBJ2-7; possibly TRBD2 for D (6 bases). CDR1 is SGHTA, CDR2 FQGNSA, per germline. The V and J ends lost 11 bases and 5 bases respectively, with 13 bases between them. CDR3 length: 11 residues. DNA of the CDR3: TGTGCCTCCGGGAGTTTCAACGAGCAGTACTTC. It codes for CASGSFNEQYF.

This clonotype turned up a few times. The V and J genes are TRBV7-2 and TRBJ2-3; no definite D call. Germline loops: CDR1 SGHTA, CDR2 FQGNSA. This CDR3 has 16 amino acids. V shed 5 bases and J shed 3 bases, with 18 bases lying between them. The CDR3 DNA follows: TGTGCCAGCAGCCCTCTTAGTAGGGCCAAGACAGATACGCAGTATTTT. Translation gives CASSPLSRAKTDTQYF.

The J gene is TRBJ1-1, the V gene TRBV4-3; D is undetermined. From germline, CDR1 is LGHNA and CDR2 YSLEER. V was shortened by 0 bases and J by 6 bases, with 14 bases between the two germline ends. The CDR3 has 15 residues. The CDR3 DNA sequence: TGCGCCAGCAGCCAAGAATGGCCGCAACCCTCTGAAGCTTTCTTT. It yields the protein CASSQEWPQPSEAFF.

This clonotype occurred a few times. The V and J genes are TRBV7-3 and TRBJ2-1; 10 nucleotides match TRBD2. The germline V gene encodes CDR1 SGHTA and CDR2 FQGTGA. The trim removed 1 base at V and 7 bases at J, leaving 7 bases unmatched. This CDR3 has 16 residues. CDR3 sequence (DNA): TGTGCCAGCAGCTTAAAGAGCGGGGGGGCCGTTAATGAGCAGTTCTTC. Translating gives CASSLKSGGAVNEQFF. The variable domain in full, with the rest retrieved from reference TRBV7-3 and TRBJ2-1, is GAGVSQTPSNKVTEKGKYVELRCDPISGHTALYWYRQSLGQGPEFLIYFQGTGAADDSGLPNDRFFAVRPEGSVSTLKIQRTERGDSAVYLCASSLKSGGAVNEQFFGPGTRLTVL.

The chain uses TRBV15 and TRBJ2-7; TRBD1 agrees at 7 bases. This CDR3 has 14 residues. V was pared by 5 bases and J by 6 bases, with 10 bases of the junction left unmatched. Germline CDR1 reads LNHNV; CDR2 reads YYDKDF (reference sequence). In nucleotides, the CDR3 is TGTGCCACCAGCGCTCCGCACAGGGGCCCCGAGCAGTACGTC. It encodes CATSAPHRGPEQYV.

This clonotype was detected a few times. V is TRBV7-3 and J is TRBJ2-3; 10 bases are a match to TRBD1. V trimming: 8 bases; J trimming: 3 bases; junction bases outside the gene matches: 11. Per the germline V gene, CDR1 is SGHTA and CDR2 is FQGTGA. This CDR3 has 16 amino acids. As DNA, the CDR3 is TGTGCCAGCGGATTCACGCCGGGACAGGGGACAGATACGCAGTATTTT. Its translation is CASGFTPGQGTDTQYF.

The chain recombines TRBV10-3 with TRBJ2-5, with D tentatively TRBD1 or TRBD2 (5 bases each). CDR1 is ENHRY and CDR2 is SYGVKD in the germline V gene. The length of the CDR3 is 15 residues. V dropped 4 bases and J dropped 4 bases, with 16 bases sitting between them. The CDR3 region is CAISAQLGDSETQYF. CDR3 bases: TGTGCCATCAGTGCACAACTGGGGGATTCAGAGACCCAGTACTTC.

The rearrangement joins TRBV29-1 to TRBJ1-1, with unresolved D. CDR3 length: 10 amino acids. The V end lost 7 bases, the J end lost 1 base, and 4 bases lay between the germline ends. Germline-derived CDR1 and CDR2 are SQVTM and ANQGSEA. The CDR3 loop reads CSGKNTEAFF. The CDR3 DNA reads as TGCAGCGGCAAGAACACTGAAGCTTTCTTT.

This clonotype turned up a few times. The J gene is TRBJ2-7, the V gene TRBV7-6; 8 bases agree with TRBD2. Looked up from germline, CDR1 is SGHVS and CDR2 is FNYEAQ. The CDR3 totals 13 residues. V lost 3 bases and J lost 6; bases outside the gene matches: 4. Here the CDR3 reads CASSFGGAGEQYF. The CDR3 region has the DNA TGTGCCAGCAGCTTCGGGGGGGCAGGCGAGCAGTACTTC.

This chain connects TRBV28 to TRBJ2-5; 9 bases are shared with TRBD1. This CDR3 comprises 14 residues. From germline, CDR1 is MDHEN and CDR2 SYDVKM. Losses at the gene ends were 4 bases for V and 5 bases for J; bases not matched to a gene: 5. The CDR3 DNA sequence: TGTGCCAGCAGTTCCGGGGACAGGGCGGAGACCCAGTACTTC. Its protein product is CASSSGDRAETQYF.

This clonotype came up a few times. Here the CDR3 reads CAIRGGPDTQYF. CDR3 in DNA: TGTGCCATCAGAGGGGGACCAGATACGCAGTATTTT. The chain links TRBV10-3 to TRBJ2-3, with D tentatively TRBD1 (6 bases). Germline CDR1 is ENHRY and CDR2 is SYGVKD. The V and J ends lost 6 bases and 4 bases respectively, with 8 bases between them. The CDR3 runs to 12 residues.

The chain carries TRBV6-5 and TRBJ1-4; the D is unclear. In germline, CDR1 is MNHEY, CDR2 SVGAGI. The ends were cut back, 8 bases at V and 4 bases at J, with 14 bases in the middle. The CDR3 sequence is 14 residues long. The CDR3 spells CASGPDLINEKLFF. In DNA, the CDR3 is TGTGCCAGCGGACCGGATCTGATTAATGAAAAACTGTTTTTT.